Shown below are 17 T cell receptor beta chains from a single sample sequenced in a study of T cells in Graves' hyperthyroidism and ophthalmopathy. TCR beta CDR3 sequences were amplified from RNA transcripts. Carried out on the TCR CDR3, a first-round RT-PCR used the HTBI primer set. Each CDR3 protein is one row after TCRdb ran MiXCR on the multiplex PCR reads. The sample has about 580,000 distinct CDR3 sequences, approximately 14% seen once. The material sequenced was blood. These receptors originate from a woman younger than 45 with Graves' hyperthyroidism that later progressed to Graves' ophthalmopathy.

This clonotype was observed a handful of times. The chain employs TRBV11-3 and TRBJ2-1; the D gene is possibly TRBD2 (6 bases). The CDR3 is made up of 15 amino acids. V lost 5 bases to trimming and J lost 1 base, with 12 bases between them. Germline CDR1 reads SGHNT; CDR2 reads YENEEA. The CDR3 reads CASSVVAGSYNEQFF. The CDR3 nucleotides are TGTGCCAGCAGCGTAGTCGCGGGGTCCTACAATGAGCAGTTCTTC.

This clonotype was counted many times. The chain has TRBV28 and TRBJ1-5; 7 nucleotides line up with TRBD1. V was pared by 6 bases and J by 4 bases, with 12 bases of the junction left unmatched. The CDR3 runs 16 residues. Germline V gene data show CDR1 as MDHEN and CDR2 as SYDVKM. The CDR3 DNA reads TGTGCCAGCAGCTCCTCAGGGGGACAGCCTAATCAGCCCCAGCATTTT. Translation: CASSSSGGQPNQPQHF.

This clonotype was counted at least ten times. This chain links TRBV5-1 with TRBJ1-2; D gene uncertain. Per the germline V gene, CDR1 is SGHRS and CDR2 is YFSETQ. The CDR3 covers 14 residues. Trimming took 4 bases from V and 0 from J, leaving 10 bases between them. The CDR3 reads CASSPGTTNYGYTF. The CDR3 DNA is TGCGCCAGCAGCCCTGGAACCACTAACTATGGCTACACCTTC.

This clonotype was seen repeatedly, ten times or more. The V gene is TRBV27, the J gene TRBJ1-2; TRBD1 is a possible D gene (5 bases). Germline V lookup: CDR1 MNHEY, CDR2 SMNVEV (reference sequence). Deletions cut 4 bases from V and 0 bases from J, with 12 bases between. This CDR3 is built from 15 residues. CDR3 bases: TGTGCCAGCAGTTCACAGGAAGGAGCTAACTATGGCTACACCTTC. It specifies CASSSQEGANYGYTF.

This clonotype was observed many times. This chain uses TRBV7-9 with TRBJ2-7; D is unresolved. The CDR3 sequence is 12 residues long. Per germline, CDR1 SEHNR and CDR2 FQNEAQ (reference sequence). Trimming removed 5 bases from V and 3 bases from J, with 8 bases in between. The CDR3 DNA sequence: TGTGCCAGCAGCCCCCCCGGCTACGAGCAGTACTTC. It encodes CASSPPGYEQYF. The entire variable domain, with the rest obtained from reference TRBV7-9 and TRBJ2-7, is as follows: DTGVSQNPRHKITKRGQNVTFRCDPISEHNRLYWYRQTLGQGPEFLTYFQNEAQLEKSRLLSDRFSAERPKGSFSTLEIQRTEQGDSAMYLCASSPPGYEQYFGPGTRLTVT.

The chain recombines TRBV30 with TRBJ1-1, with a tentative D call TRBD1 (5 bases). Per the germline V gene, CDR1 is GTSNPN and CDR2 is SVGIG (reference sequence). CDR3 length: 14 residues. V lost 2 bases, J lost 4 bases, and 14 bases lay in between. The CDR3 loop reads CAWSLSGGSTEAFF. CDR3 bases: TGTGCCTGGAGTCTGAGTGGGGGGAGCACTGAAGCTTTCTTT.

Ten or more counts support this clonotype. The chain has TRBV9 and TRBJ1-3, with D possibly being TRBD1 (5 bases). Germline CDR1 is SGDLS and CDR2 is YYNGEE. V dropped 4 bases and J dropped 2 bases, with 7 bases sitting between them. The CDR3 contains 13 residues. DNA for the CDR3: TGTGCCAGCAGCACGACAGCTGGAAACACCATATATTTT. It encodes CASSTTAGNTIYF. The variable domain in full, completed from reference TRBV9 and TRBJ1-3, reads DSGVTQTPKHLITATGQRVTLRCSPRSGDLSVYWYQQSLDQGLQFLIQYYNGEERAKGNILERFSAQQFPDLHSELNLSSLELGDSALYFCASSTTAGNTIYFGEGSWLTVV.

This clonotype occurred many times. This chain links TRBV18 with TRBJ2-3, with D tentatively TRBD2 (5 bases). The CDR3 runs to 13 residues. In germline, CDR1 is KGHSH, CDR2 LQKENI. Trimming left V 5 bases short and J 3 bases short, with 9 bases between. The CDR3 DNA is TGTGCCAGCTCAGCCACGGGGACAGATACGCAGTATTTT. Protein sequence: CASSATGTDTQYF.

This clonotype was seen a few times. With a much larger clone just one base away, this may be a read error. Because the CDR3 is missing its conserved closing phenylalanine or tryptophan, this is likely a read error. The chain combines TRBV11-2 with TRBJ2-5; D uncertain. Trimming pared 0 bases from V and 1 base from J, leaving 9 bases between. The germline gives CDR1 SGHAT, CDR2 FQNNGV. The CDR3 runs 15 residues. In nucleotides, the CDR3 is TGTGCCAGCAGCTTAGAGTCCCGTCCCCAAGAGACCCAGTACCTC. Protein product: CASSLESRPQETQYL.

This clonotype was counted ten times or more. The CDR3 loop reads CASSPSGLASSEQYF. CDR3 DNA sequence: TGTGCCAGCTCACCCTCGGGACTAGCGAGTTCCGAGCAGTACTTC. The chain combines TRBV18 with TRBJ2-7; the match to TRBD2 covers 10 bases. Germline values: CDR1 KGHSH, CDR2 LQKENI. This CDR3 contains 15 residues. The J segment lost 6 bases and the V segment lost 3 bases, leaving 8 bases of the junction unmatched.

The CDR3 bases are TGCAGCGTTGAAGATACCGTGATGTCCTACGAGCAGTACTTC. Encoded protein: CSVEDTVMSYEQYF. The chain is built from TRBV29-1 and TRBJ2-7; D is unresolved. V was pared by 0 bases and J by 1 base, with 10 bases between. Germline V gene sequence: CDR1 SQVTM, CDR2 ANQGSEA. The CDR3 covers 14 residues.

The J gene is TRBJ1-3, the V gene TRBV4-2; TRBD1 might be the D (6 bases). V was pared by 3 bases and J by 0 bases, with 15 bases between. CDR3 length: 17 amino acids. Germline V gene data show CDR1 as LGHNA and CDR2 as YNFKEQ. Here the CDR3 DNA reads TGTGCCAGCAGCCACCGGGGGGGCCACGACTCTGGAAACACCATATATTTT. Encoded protein: CASSHRGGHDSGNTIYF.

This clonotype was detected only a few times. The chain links TRBV6-1 to TRBJ2-5; no reliable D call. The CDR3 has 15 residues. Looked up from germline, CDR1 is MNHNS and CDR2 is SASEGT. Trimming pared 5 bases from V and 4 bases from J, leaving 17 bases between. CDR3 nucleotides: TGTGCCAGCAGTTCACCATCAGACATGTCAGAGACCCAGTACTTC. It translates to CASSSPSDMSETQYF.

This clonotype was observed a handful of times. V and J are TRBV6-1 and TRBJ2-6; TRBD1 matches at 9 bases. CDR1 MNHNS and CDR2 SASEGT come from the germline V gene. V shed 7 bases, J shed 0 bases, and the junction held 10 bases outside the gene matches. This CDR3 has 18 residues. CDR3: CASNPRTGVLSGANVLTF. CDR3 DNA sequence: TGTGCCAGCAATCCTAGGACAGGGGTGCTCTCTGGGGCCAACGTCCTGACTTTC.

This clonotype was detected many times. The chain is built from TRBV9 and TRBJ2-2; D uncertain. The CDR3 covers 15 residues. Germline-derived CDR1 and CDR2 are SGDLS and YYNGEE. Trimming left V 3 bases short and J 0 bases short, with 9 bases between. The CDR3 is CASSALQTNTGELFF. Here the CDR3 DNA reads TGTGCCAGCAGCGCACTACAGACGAACACCGGGGAGCTGTTTTTT.

This clonotype has a count of ten or more. The V and J genes are TRBV11-3 and TRBJ2-5, with D unclear. Trimming took 3 bases from V and 2 from J, leaving 7 bases between them. Per germline, CDR1 SGHNT and CDR2 YENEEA. The CDR3 loop spans 13 amino acids. CDR3 residues: CASSLMGQETQYF. The CDR3 nucleotides read TGTGCCAGCAGCTTGATGGGGCAAGAGACCCAGTACTTC.

J is TRBJ1-2 and V is TRBV30; D is unresolved. The germline gives CDR1 GTSNPN, CDR2 SVGIG (reference sequence). This CDR3 is built from 17 residues. The V end lost 2 bases, the J end lost 4 bases, and 23 bases lay between the germline ends. The CDR3, as DNA: TGTGCCTGGAGTCCCCGAGGGATGGTGGCAGCGGCCTATGGCTACACCTTC. This sequence encodes CAWSPRGMVAAAYGYTF.